These 5 T cell receptor beta chains originate from one sample sequenced in a study of cytomegalovirus exposure and HLA in healthy donors. The PCR employed 60 Vbeta primers together with 13 Jbeta primers. Sequencing was performed with immunoSEQ multiplex PCR; in TCRdb, only in-frame clones are kept and a portion is missing. The sample has approximately 110,000 clones; 70% to 75% are singletons. The sample comprised PBMCs. The receptor set was obtained from a woman aged 40-49 years in good health and CMV-seronegative.

This clone was found once. The J gene is TRBJ2-7, the V gene TRBV7-8; TRBD2 agrees at 13 bases. The junction had 3 bases not matched to a gene; V was cut back by 5 bases and J by 2 bases. Germline V gene data show CDR1 as SGHVS and CDR2 as FQNEAQ. This CDR3 comprises 15 residues. The CDR3 is CASSGTSGVTYEQYF. Written as DNA, the CDR3 is TGTGCCAGCAGCGGGACTAGCGGGGTTACCTACGAGCAGTACTTC.

The sample holds one count of this clone. The CDR3 is CASTQYGGQGGSITEAFF. The CDR3 DNA follows: TGTGCCAGCACCCAATACGGGGGACAGGGCGGTTCAATTACTGAAGCTTTCTTT. The chain joins TRBV7-6 to TRBJ1-1; the match to TRBD1 covers 9 bases. The length of the CDR3 is 18 residues. Germline trimming cut 7 bases from V and 5 bases from J; bases unmatched to any gene: 20. Germline V gives CDR1 SGHVS, CDR2 FNYEAQ.

The chain carries TRBV5-1 and TRBJ2-1; 7 nucleotides align to TRBD2. Losses at the gene ends were 4 bases for V and 0 bases for J; bases not matched to a gene: 7. This CDR3 is built from 16 residues. CDR1 and CDR2 from the germline V gene are SGHRS and YFSETQ. CDR3 amino acids: CASSTSGDSSYNEQFF. As DNA, the CDR3 is TGCGCCAGCAGCACCAGCGGGGATAGCTCCTACAATGAGCAGTTCTTC.

The rearrangement joins TRBV11-3 to TRBJ1-1; D is unresolved. Germline CDR1 is SGHNT and CDR2 is YENEEA. Trimming cost V 5 bases and J 0 bases, with 10 bases left between them. This CDR3 comprises 14 residues. In DNA, the CDR3 is TGTGCCAGCAGCCCTCCGACAATGAACACTGAAGCTTTCTTT. Protein: CASSPPTMNTEAFF.

The chain joins TRBV4-1 to TRBJ1-6, with TRBD1 identical over 9 bases. With V trimmed by 4 bases and J by 10 bases, 5 bases remained unmatched. Per the germline V gene, CDR1 is MGHRA and CDR2 is YSYEKL. The CDR3 spans 14 residues. In DNA, the CDR3 is TGCGCCAGCAGCCGGGACAGGGTGCAATCACCCCTCCACTTT. This encodes CASSRDRVQSPLHF.